The sequence of this TCR beta chain was determined in a study of blood T cell repertoires in COVID-19. Authors' analysis steps: Scientists estimated how many nucleated cells there were by amplifying reference gene primers. TCRdb's copy holds only in-frame clones and misses some; the assay was immunoSEQ multiplex PCR. D and trimming were read from the DNA, whereas the V and J calls and clone size are those reported in that table. The data hold about 330,000 clones, with over 80% observed a single time. Recruitment covered about two dozen US areas and drew participants whose ages spanned roughly 18 to 100 years. Participants reported their clinical history, and cohort assignment relied on those reports. Two negative PCRs, clearance, or symptom resolution had been documented for recovered Cohort 3 donors. Germline V lookup: CDR1 MNHNS, CDR2 SASEGT. The CDR3 has 15 amino acids. The V end was cut by 2 bases, the J end by 2 bases, with 12 bases between.

The gene calls are TRBV6-1 and TRBJ1-1; a possible D gene is TRBD1 (6 bases). The sample consisted of PBMCs or T cells enriched from blood (not recorded which). The receptor's source is a man aged 25-45 years who had recovered from COVID-19. This CDR3 reads CASSERTVRNTEAFF. CDR3 DNA sequence: TGTGCCAGCAGTGAAAGGACAGTTAGAAACACTGAAGCTTTCTTT.